Below are 4 T cell receptor beta chains sequenced from a single sample in a study of control samples from healthy donors and cancer patients. Measured with immunoSEQ multiplex PCR; TCRdb has only the in-frame clones, and not every one. Among 120,000 or so clones listed, 92% were seen once. Material for sequencing was PBMCs. These receptors were collected from an elderly man with head and neck cancer.

The V call is TRBV30, the J call TRBJ1-1; D is ambiguous. CDR1 and CDR2 from the germline V gene are GTSNPN and SVGIG (reference sequence). Trimming left V 1 base short and J 7 bases short, with 13 bases between. The CDR3 loop spans 13 amino acids. The CDR3 here is CAWSDLGFYEAFF. The CDR3 nucleotides read TGTGCCTGGAGTGACCTGGGGTTTTATGAAGCTTTCTTT.

The rearrangement links TRBV3-1 (or the pseudogene TRBV3-2) to TRBJ2-5; D is perhaps TRBD2 (5 bases). CDR1 is LGHDT, CDR2 YNNKEL, per germline (reference sequence). CDR3 size: 15 residues. V was cut by 1 base and J by 7 bases, with 16 bases left in between. CDR3 amino acids: CASSQAGSPRATQYF. The CDR3 bases are TGTGCCAGCAGCCAAGCGGGATCTCCAAGAGCGACCCAGTACTTC.

J is TRBJ2-7 and V is TRBV5-5, with D tentatively TRBD1 (6 bases). CDR3 length: 13 amino acids. CDR1 SGHKS and CDR2 YYEKEE come from the germline V gene (reference sequence). The V end lost 5 bases, the J end lost 3 bases, and 12 bases lay between the germline ends. The CDR3: CASSKDRNYEQYF. In DNA, the CDR3 is TGTGCCAGCAGTAAGGACAGAAACTACGAGCAGTACTTC.

This clone was observed once. The genes are TRBV5-8 and TRBJ1-2, with TRBD1 matching over 7 bases. Germline V gene lookup returns CDR1 SGHTS and CDR2 YDEGEE. The CDR3 has 14 residues. V dropped 0 bases and J dropped 3; count of bases not matched to a gene: 2. CDR3 region: CASSLAGGDYGYTF. The CDR3 DNA follows: TGTGCCAGCAGCTTGGCAGGGGGAGACTATGGCTACACCTTC.